A selection of T cell receptor beta chains follows, all from one sample in a study of blood T cells in healthy people across ages. TCRdb reanalysed the 5' RACE reads using MiXCR and keeps one entry per CDR3 protein. The table has hundreds of thousands of distinct CDR3 sequences, about 26% seen once. In addition, the sample was reused for a study of T cells of mothers and their children.

What was sequenced was blood. Receptor source: a boy aged 5-17 years in good health. The CDR3 runs from the conserved cysteine through the conserved F or W. Each record gives: V gene, J gene, CDR3 protein.

v_call: TRBV12-3/TRBV12-4; j_call: .; cdr3_aa: CASSRTERYEQYF
v_call: TRBV19; j_call: TRBJ1-2; cdr3_aa: CASMGGVSSSSLYDYTF
v_call: TRBV20-1; j_call: TRBJ2-7; cdr3_aa: CSARDRDSTYEQYF
v_call: TRBV18; j_call: TRBJ2-7; cdr3_aa: CASSPRGPNEQYF
v_call: TRBV20-1; j_call: TRBJ1-2; cdr3_aa: CSATQGGSGYTF
v_call: TRBV6-1; j_call: TRBJ1-5; cdr3_aa: CASAGGQRRGPGNQPQHF
v_call: TRBV29-1; j_call: TRBJ2-3; cdr3_aa: CSSDRGGGATDTQYF
v_call: TRBV15; j_call: TRBJ2-5; cdr3_aa: CATTVGADKETQYF
v_call: TRBV28; j_call: .; cdr3_aa: CASSLSQGNYEQYF
v_call: TRBV3-1; j_call: .; cdr3_aa: CASSQVSIRSYEQYF
v_call: TRBV28; j_call: TRBJ2-7; cdr3_aa: CASGGTSGAYEQYF
v_call: TRBV24-1; j_call: TRBJ2-1; cdr3_aa: CATSPGGIGNEQFF
v_call: TRBV4-2; j_call: TRBJ1-4; cdr3_aa: CASSQEFTAQGGEKLFF
v_call: TRBV28; j_call: TRBJ2-3; cdr3_aa: CASSFGADITDTQYF
v_call: TRBV10-3; j_call: .; cdr3_aa: CAIRGQGESNEQFF
v_call: TRBV10-2; j_call: .; cdr3_aa: CASRSGGTYEQYF
v_call: TRBV15; j_call: .; cdr3_aa: CATSRVRGVKGEQFF
v_call: TRBV3-1; j_call: TRBJ2-5; cdr3_aa: CASSQDPGLAGGKETQYF
v_call: TRBV11-2; j_call: TRBJ2-5; cdr3_aa: CASSLEGVAQYF
v_call: TRBV27; j_call: TRBJ1-6; cdr3_aa: CASTSYRGLLHF
v_call: TRBV20-1; j_call: TRBJ1-6; cdr3_aa: CSASFGQRGSLHF
v_call: TRBV6-1; j_call: TRBJ2-7; cdr3_aa: CASSEGPRGSNEQYF